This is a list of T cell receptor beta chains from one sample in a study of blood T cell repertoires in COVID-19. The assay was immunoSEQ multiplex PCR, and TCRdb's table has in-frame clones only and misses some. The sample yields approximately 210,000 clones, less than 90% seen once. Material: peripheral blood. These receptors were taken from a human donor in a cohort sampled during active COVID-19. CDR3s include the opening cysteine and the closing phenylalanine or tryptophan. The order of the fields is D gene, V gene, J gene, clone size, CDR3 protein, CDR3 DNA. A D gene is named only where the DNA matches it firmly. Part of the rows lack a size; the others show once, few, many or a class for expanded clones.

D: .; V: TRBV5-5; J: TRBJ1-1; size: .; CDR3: CASSFSWLGTEAFF; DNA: TGTGCCAGCAGCTTTTCATGGCTTGGCACTGAAGCTTTCTTT
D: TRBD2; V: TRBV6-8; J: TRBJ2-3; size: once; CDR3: CVRRLAGADTQYF; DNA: TGTGTCCGACGACTAGCGGGAGCAGATACGCAGTATTTT
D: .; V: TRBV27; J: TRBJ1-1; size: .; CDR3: CASSLRRENTEAFF; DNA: TGTGCCAGCAGTTTACGTCGAGAGAACACTGAAGCTTTCTTT
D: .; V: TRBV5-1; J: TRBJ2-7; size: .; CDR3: CASSLEVTAYEQYF; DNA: TGCGCCAGCAGCTTGGAAGTGACTGCCTACGAGCAGTACTTC
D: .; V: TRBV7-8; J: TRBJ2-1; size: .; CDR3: CASSIQGDEQFF; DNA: TGTGCCAGCAGCATACAGGGAGATGAGCAGTTCTTC
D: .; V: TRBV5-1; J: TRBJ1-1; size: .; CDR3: CASSSSPGGGTEAFF; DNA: TGCGCCAGCAGCTCGTCCCCGGGGGGCGGCACTGAAGCTTTCTTT
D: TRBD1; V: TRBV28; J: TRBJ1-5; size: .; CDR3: CASRTGFNQPQHF; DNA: TGTGCCAGCAGGACAGGGTTCAATCAGCCCCAGCATTTT
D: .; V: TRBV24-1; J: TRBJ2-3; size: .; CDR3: CATSHFGGRSTDTQYF; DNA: TGTGCCACCAGCCACTTTGGGGGGAGGAGCACAGATACGCAGTATTTT
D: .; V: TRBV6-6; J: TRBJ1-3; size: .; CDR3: CATSTGSGNTIYF; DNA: TGTGCCACATCAACTGGCTCTGGAAACACCATATATTTT
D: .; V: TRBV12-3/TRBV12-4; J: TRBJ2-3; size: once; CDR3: CASSTGSTDTQYF; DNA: TGTGCCAGCAGTACAGGGAGCACAGATACGCAGTATTTT
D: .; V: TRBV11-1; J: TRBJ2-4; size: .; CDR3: CASSEAVNIQYF; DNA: TGTGCCAGCAGCGAAGCCGTAAACATTCAGTACTTC
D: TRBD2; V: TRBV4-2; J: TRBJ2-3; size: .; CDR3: CASSQVAGGLVDTQYF; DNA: TGTGCCAGCAGCCAAGTGGCGGGAGGCCTTGTGGATACGCAGTATTTT
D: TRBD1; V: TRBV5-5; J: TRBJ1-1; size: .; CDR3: CASSLERGTGGKKNTEAFF; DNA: TGTGCCAGCAGCTTGGAGCGTGGGACAGGCGGCAAAAAAAACACTGAAGCTTTCTTT
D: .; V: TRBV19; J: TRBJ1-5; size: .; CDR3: CASSIAGRGFSNQPQHF; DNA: TGTGCCAGTAGTATAGCGGGCAGGGGATTTAGCAATCAGCCCCAGCATTTT
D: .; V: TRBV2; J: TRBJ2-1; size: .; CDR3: CASRETDYNEQFF; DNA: TGTGCCAGCAGGGAGACAGATTACAATGAGCAGTTCTTC
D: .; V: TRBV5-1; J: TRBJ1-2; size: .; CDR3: CASSLDLTGPYGYTF; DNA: TGCGCCAGCAGCTTGGACCTGACAGGCCCCTATGGCTACACCTTC
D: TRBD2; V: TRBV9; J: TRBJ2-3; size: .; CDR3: CASSVAGGPPDTQYF; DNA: TGTGCCAGCAGCGTAGCGGGAGGGCCCCCAGATACGCAGTATTTT
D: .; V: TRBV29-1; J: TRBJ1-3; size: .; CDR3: CSALKQGSGNTIYF; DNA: TGCAGCGCACTGAAACAGGGTTCTGGAAACACCATATATTTT
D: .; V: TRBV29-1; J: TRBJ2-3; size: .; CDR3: CSVQGLRSEATQYF; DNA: TGCAGCGTCCAGGGCCTCAGATCTGAGGCCACGCAGTATTTT
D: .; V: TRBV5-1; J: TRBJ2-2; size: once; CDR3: CASSLGGSTGGSGELFF; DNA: TGCGCCAGCAGCTTGGGGGGATCGACAGGAGGATCCGGGGAGCTGTTTTTT